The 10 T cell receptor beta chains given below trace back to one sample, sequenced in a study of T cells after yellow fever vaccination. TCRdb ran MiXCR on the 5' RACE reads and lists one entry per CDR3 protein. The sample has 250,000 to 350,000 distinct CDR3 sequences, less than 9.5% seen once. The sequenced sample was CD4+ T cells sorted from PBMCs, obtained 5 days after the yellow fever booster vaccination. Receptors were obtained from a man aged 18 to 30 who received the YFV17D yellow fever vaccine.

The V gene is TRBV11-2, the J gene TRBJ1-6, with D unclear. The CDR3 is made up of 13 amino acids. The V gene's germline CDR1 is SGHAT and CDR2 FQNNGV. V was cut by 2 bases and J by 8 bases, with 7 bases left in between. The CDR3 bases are TGTGCCAGCAGCTTAAATTGGGATTCACCCCTCCACTTT. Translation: CASSLNWDSPLHF. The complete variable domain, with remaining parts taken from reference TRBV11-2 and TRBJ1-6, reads EAGVAQSPRYKIIEKRQSVAFWCNPISGHATLYWYQQILGQGPKLLIQFQNNGVVDDSQLPKDRFSAERLKGVDSTLKIQPAKLEDSAVYLCASSLNWDSPLHFGNGTRLTVT.

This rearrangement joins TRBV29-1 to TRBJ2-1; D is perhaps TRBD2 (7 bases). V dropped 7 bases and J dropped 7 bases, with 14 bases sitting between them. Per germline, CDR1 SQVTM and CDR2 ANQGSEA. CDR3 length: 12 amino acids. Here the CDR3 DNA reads TGCAGCGCCGGGGGAGGGGGAAATGAGCAGTTCTTC. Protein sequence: CSAGGGGNEQFF.

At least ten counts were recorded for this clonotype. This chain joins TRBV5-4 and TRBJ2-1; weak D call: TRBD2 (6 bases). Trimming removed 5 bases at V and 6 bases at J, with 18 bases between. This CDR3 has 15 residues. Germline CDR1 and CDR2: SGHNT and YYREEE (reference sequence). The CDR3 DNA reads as TGTGCCAGCAGTCCAGGAGGGGCGATTTCCAATGAGCAGTTCTTC. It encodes CASSPGGAISNEQFF.

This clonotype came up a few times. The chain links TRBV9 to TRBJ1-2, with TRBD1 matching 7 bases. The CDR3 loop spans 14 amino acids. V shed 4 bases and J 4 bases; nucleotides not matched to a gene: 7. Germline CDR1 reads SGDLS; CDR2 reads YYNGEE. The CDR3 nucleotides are TGTGCCAGCAGCCCTGGGGGACAGACCTATGGCTACACCTTC. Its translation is CASSPGGQTYGYTF.

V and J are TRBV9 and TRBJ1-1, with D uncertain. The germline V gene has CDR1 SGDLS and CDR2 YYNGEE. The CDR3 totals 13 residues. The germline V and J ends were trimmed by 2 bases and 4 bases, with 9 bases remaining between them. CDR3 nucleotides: TGTGCCAGCAGCGTCGCCGCGGGCACTGAAGCTTTCTTT. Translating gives CASSVAAGTEAFF.

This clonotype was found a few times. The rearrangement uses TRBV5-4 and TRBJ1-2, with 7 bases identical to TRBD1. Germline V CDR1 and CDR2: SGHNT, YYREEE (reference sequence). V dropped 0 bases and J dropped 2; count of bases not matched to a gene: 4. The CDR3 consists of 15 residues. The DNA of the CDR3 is TGTGCCAGCAGCTTGGTCGGCAGGGGGAACTATGGCTACACCTTC. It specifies CASSLVGRGNYGYTF.

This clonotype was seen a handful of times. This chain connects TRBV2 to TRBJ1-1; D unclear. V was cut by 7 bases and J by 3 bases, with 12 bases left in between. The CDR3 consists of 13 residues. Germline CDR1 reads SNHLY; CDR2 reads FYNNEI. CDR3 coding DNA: TGTGCCAGCACGAAGGGCGTAGACACTGAAGCTTTCTTT. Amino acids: CASTKGVDTEAFF. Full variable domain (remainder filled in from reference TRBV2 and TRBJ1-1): EPEVTQTPSHQVTQMGQEVILRCVPISNHLYFYWYRQILGQKVEFLVSFYNNEISEKSEIFDDQFSVERPDGSNFTLKIRSTKLEDSAMYFCASTKGVDTEAFFGQGTRLTVV.

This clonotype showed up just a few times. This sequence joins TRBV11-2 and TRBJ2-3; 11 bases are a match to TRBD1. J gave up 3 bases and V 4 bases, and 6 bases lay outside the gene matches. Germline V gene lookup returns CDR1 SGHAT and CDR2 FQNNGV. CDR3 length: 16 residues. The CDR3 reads CASSSGRDRGTDTQYF. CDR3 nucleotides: TGTGCCAGCAGCTCGGGCCGGGACAGGGGGACAGATACGCAGTATTTT.

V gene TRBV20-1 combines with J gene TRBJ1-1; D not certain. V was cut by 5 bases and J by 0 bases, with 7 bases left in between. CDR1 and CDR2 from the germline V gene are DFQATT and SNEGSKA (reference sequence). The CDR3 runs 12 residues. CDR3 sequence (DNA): TGCAGTGCTGGAAAAGTGAACACTGAAGCTTTCTTT. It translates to CSAGKVNTEAFF.

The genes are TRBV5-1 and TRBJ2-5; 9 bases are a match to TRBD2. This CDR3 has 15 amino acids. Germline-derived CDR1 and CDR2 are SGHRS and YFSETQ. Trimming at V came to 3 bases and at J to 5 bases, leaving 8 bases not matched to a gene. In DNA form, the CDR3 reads TGCGCCAGCAGCTCATCTAGCGGGAAGGGGGAGACCCAGTACTTC. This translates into CASSSSSGKGETQYF.